Listed below are T cell receptor beta chains from one sample, sequenced in a study of blood T cell repertoires in COVID-19. The table came from immunoSEQ multiplex PCR; TCRdb's copy has only in-frame clones and leaves some out. This table holds some 510,000 clones, more than 75% found once. The specimen was PBMCs or T cells enriched from blood (not recorded which). The receptors were gathered from a woman in her 40s who had recovered from COVID-19. The CDR3 runs from the conserved cysteine through the conserved F or W. A D gene is named only where the DNA matches it firmly. A row's size may be missing; if present it is once, few, many or a size class.

V: TRBV7-9; J: TRBJ2-1; D: TRBD2; size: many; CDR3: CASRTPLWTSGSRNEQFF; DNA: TGTGCCAGCAGAACCCCCCTTTGGACTAGCGGGAGTCGTAATGAGCAGTTCTTC
V: TRBV21-1; J: TRBJ2-1; D: -; size: -; CDR3: CASSKGTSGFPYNEQFF; DNA: TGTGCCAGCAGCAAAGGAACTAGCGGATTTCCCTACAATGAGCAGTTCTTC
V: TRBV4-3; J: TRBJ1-2; D: -; size: -; CDR3: CASSQDARGHNYGYTF; DNA: TGCGCCAGCAGCCAAGATGCCAGGGGCCATAACTATGGCTACACCTTC
V: TRBV9; J: TRBJ2-7; D: -; size: once; CDR3: CASSVAPSVDTYEQYF; DNA: TGTGCCAGCAGCGTAGCTCCGTCAGTCGATACCTACGAGCAGTACTTC
V: TRBV12-5; J: TRBJ2-1; D: -; size: -; CDR3: CASALGGRETYNEQFF; DNA: TGTGCTAGTGCCCTAGGGGGGAGGGAAACCTACAATGAGCAGTTCTTC
V: TRBV11-3; J: TRBJ1-4; D: -; size: -; CDR3: CASSTRQRKLFF; DNA: TGTGCCAGCAGCACCCGACAGAGAAAACTGTTTTTT
V: TRBV18; J: TRBJ1-3; D: TRBD1; size: -; CDR3: CASSPGTEDTIYF; DNA: TGTGCCAGCTCACCAGGGACAGAGGACACCATATATTTT
V: TRBV4-1; J: TRBJ1-1; D: -; size: -; CDR3: CASSQRPSWNTEAFF; DNA: TGCGCCAGCAGCCAAAGGCCTAGTTGGAACACTGAAGCTTTCTTT
V: TRBV18; J: TRBJ1-5; D: -; size: -; CDR3: CASSYSREVQPQHF; DNA: TGTGCCAGCTCATATAGCAGGGAGGTTCAGCCCCAGCATTTT
V: TRBV6-4; J: TRBJ2-7; D: TRBD1; size: -; CDR3: CASMGQGKDEQYF; DNA: TGTGCCAGCATGGGACAGGGGAAGGACGAGCAGTACTTC
V: TRBV4-3; J: TRBJ1-1; D: -; size: -; CDR3: CASSQAVIPGNTEAFF; DNA: TGCGCCAGCAGCCAAGCTGTGATACCAGGGAACACTGAAGCTTTCTTT
V: TRBV18; J: TRBJ2-5; D: TRBD2; size: -; CDR3: CASSPNPGGQETQYF; DNA: TGTGCCAGCTCACCTAACCCGGGAGGTCAAGAGACCCAGTACTTC
V: TRBV13; J: TRBJ2-3; D: -; size: -; CDR3: CASSLGTGPTDTQYF; DNA: TGTGCCAGCAGCTTAGGCACAGGTCCGACAGATACGCAGTATTTT
V: TRBV5-1; J: TRBJ2-1; D: TRBD2; size: -; CDR3: CASSGTSGRDEQFF; DNA: TGCGCCAGCAGCGGGACTAGCGGGAGAGATGAGCAGTTCTTC
V: TRBV5-4; J: TRBJ2-1; D: -; size: -; CDR3: CASSLTAGTYGNEQFF; DNA: TGTGCCAGCAGCCTCACGGCCGGGACTTACGGGAATGAGCAGTTCTTC
V: TRBV7-9; J: TRBJ1-2; D: TRBD1; size: -; CDR3: CASSSRQGDYGYTF; DNA: TGTGCCAGCAGCTCAAGACAGGGGGATTATGGCTACACCTTC
V: TRBV25-1; J: TRBJ1-4; D: -; size: -; CDR3: CASSEYSDYNEKLFF; DNA: TGTGCCAGCAGTGAATATTCGGACTATAATGAAAAACTGTTTTTT
V: TRBV4-1; J: TRBJ2-1; D: -; size: -; CDR3: CASSRRGWDEQFF; DNA: TGCGCCAGCAGCCGAAGGGGGTGGGATGAGCAGTTCTTC
V: TRBV11-2; J: TRBJ2-4; D: TRBD2; size: -; CDR3: CASSLPRPMTSANIQYF; DNA: TGTGCCAGCAGCTTACCACGCCCTATGACTAGCGCAAACATTCAGTACTTC
V: TRBV5-1; J: TRBJ2-7; D: -; size: once; CDR3: CASSSRDISYEQYF; DNA: TGCGCCAGCAGCTCCCGGGACATCTCCTACGAGCAGTACTTC
V: TRBV5-1; J: TRBJ2-1; D: -; size: -; CDR3: CASSLSEGTWWDEQFF; DNA: TGCGCCAGCAGCTTATCAGAGGGTACGTGGTGGGATGAGCAGTTCTTC
V: TRBV27; J: TRBJ2-3; D: -; size: -; CDR3: CASSPGVLDTQYF; DNA: TGTGCCAGCAGTCCAGGGGTTCTAGATACGCAGTATTTT
V: TRBV7-9; J: TRBJ2-3; D: TRBD1; size: -; CDR3: CASSLEPEQGVSTDTQYF; DNA: TGTGCCAGCAGCTTAGAGCCGGAACAGGGGGTGAGCACAGATACGCAGTATTTT
V: TRBV11-2; J: TRBJ2-2; D: -; size: -; CDR3: CASRGSRLTLNTGELFF; DNA: TGTGCCAGCAGAGGTAGCCGGTTGACTCTGAACACCGGGGAGCTGTTTTTT
V: TRBV14; J: TRBJ2-3; D: TRBD2; size: -; CDR3: CASSQGFSGTTNTQYF; DNA: TGTGCCAGCAGCCAAGGGTTTAGCGGGACTACTAATACGCAGTATTTT
V: TRBV2; J: TRBJ2-7; D: -; size: once; CDR3: CASSPLRRSRYEQYF; DNA: TGTGCCAGCAGCCCCCTTCGACGGAGTCGGTACGAGCAGTACTTC
V: TRBV11-2; J: TRBJ1-2; D: TRBD1; size: -; CDR3: CASSFGPGGYGYTF; DNA: TGTGCCAGCAGTTTTGGGCCAGGGGGCTATGGCTACACCTTC
V: TRBV7-9; J: TRBJ2-3; D: -; size: -; CDR3: CASSKDSGTDTQYF; DNA: TGTGCCAGCAGCAAAGATAGCGGCACAGATACGCAGTATTTT
V: TRBV6-5; J: TRBJ1-2; D: -; size: -; CDR3: CASSYQPEGSGYTF; DNA: TGTGCCAGCAGTTACCAACCGGAGGGGTCTGGCTACACCTTC
V: TRBV18; J: TRBJ2-4; D: -; size: -; CDR3: CASSPLGGNENIQYF; DNA: TGTGCCAGCTCACCCCTCGGCGGGAACGAAAACATTCAGTACTTC